This T cell receptor (beta chain) was identified during a study of cytomegalovirus exposure and HLA in healthy donors. Broader study findings: Excluded: some indistinguishable V segments such as TRBV6-2 and TRBV6-3. A link between a missense DCLRE1C variant and TCR beta V- and J-gene trimming emerged from a later analysis. Earlier analysis yielded a pattern in which most TCR beta V segments were productive about 87% or about 30% of the time.

In the PCR, 60 Vbeta and 13 Jbeta primers were used. This table comes from immunoSEQ multiplex PCR, and its TCRdb copy is limited to in-frame clones, with some not included. The sample lists 150,000 to 200,000 clones; approximately 80% were seen once. A note on this clone: Its antigen is as yet unknown.

This CDR3 has 17 amino acids. V was pared by 3 bases and J by 5 bases, with 13 bases of the junction left unmatched. Germline loops: CDR1 SGHNT, CDR2 YYREEE (reference sequence). Healthy donors of bone marrow made up the group. This sequence originates from a woman aged 18-29 years in good health and CMV-seronegative. The source material was PBMCs. The V call is TRBV5-4, the J call TRBJ1-3; 8 bases align to TRBD1. In nucleotides, the CDR3 is TGTGCCAGCAGCTCAAACGGACAGGGAAACCATCGAAACACCATATATTTT. This gives the protein CASSSNGQGNHRNTIYF.